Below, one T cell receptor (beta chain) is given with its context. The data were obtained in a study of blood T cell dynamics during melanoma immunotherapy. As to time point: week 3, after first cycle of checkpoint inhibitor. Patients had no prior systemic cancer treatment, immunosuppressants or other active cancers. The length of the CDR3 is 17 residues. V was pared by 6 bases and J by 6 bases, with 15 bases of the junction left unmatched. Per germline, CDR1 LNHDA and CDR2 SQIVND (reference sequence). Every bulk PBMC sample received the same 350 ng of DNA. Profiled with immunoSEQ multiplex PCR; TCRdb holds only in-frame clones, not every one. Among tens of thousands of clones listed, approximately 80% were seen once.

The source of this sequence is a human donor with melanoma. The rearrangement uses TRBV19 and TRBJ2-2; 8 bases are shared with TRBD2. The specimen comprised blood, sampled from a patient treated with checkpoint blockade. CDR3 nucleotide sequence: TGTGCCAGTAGCAGAAATTTACCGGGACTAGGGGCCGGGGAGCTGTTTTTT. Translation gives CASSRNLPGLGAGELFF.